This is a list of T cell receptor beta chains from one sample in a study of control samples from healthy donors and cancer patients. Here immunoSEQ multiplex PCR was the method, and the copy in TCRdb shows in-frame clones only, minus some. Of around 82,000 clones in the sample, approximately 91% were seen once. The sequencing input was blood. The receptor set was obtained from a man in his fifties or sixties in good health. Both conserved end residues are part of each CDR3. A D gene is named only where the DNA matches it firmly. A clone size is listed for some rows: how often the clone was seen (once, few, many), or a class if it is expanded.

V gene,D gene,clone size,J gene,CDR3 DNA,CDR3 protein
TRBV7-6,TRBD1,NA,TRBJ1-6,TGTGCCAGCAGCCCAGGGACAGGGTCTAATTCACCCCTCCACTTT,CASSPGTGSNSPLHF
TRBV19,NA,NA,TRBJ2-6,TGTGCCAGTAGTATCTCTGGGGCCAACGTCCTGACTTTC,CASSISGANVLTF
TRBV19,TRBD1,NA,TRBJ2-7,TGTGCCAGTAGTCCGGGACAGACCTACGAGCAGTACTTC,CASSPGQTYEQYF
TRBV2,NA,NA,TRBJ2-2,TGTGCCAGCAGATGGGCCGGGGAGCTGTTTTTT,CASRWAGELFF
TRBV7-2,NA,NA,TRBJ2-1,TGTGCCAGCAGGCCCGGGGTCGAGACGCTCCATCAGTTCTTC,CASRPGVETLHQFF
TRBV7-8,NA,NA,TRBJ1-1,TGTGCCAGCAGCTTAGGGCGGGGGGCTGAAGCTTTCTTT,CASSLGRGAEAFF
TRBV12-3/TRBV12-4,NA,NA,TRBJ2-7,TGTGCCAGCAGGAGGGGGAGCGAGCAGTACTTC,CASRRGSEQYF
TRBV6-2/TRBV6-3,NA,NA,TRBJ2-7,TGTGCCAGCAGTTCCGGGACGAAATCCTACGAGCAGTACTTC,CASSSGTKSYEQYF
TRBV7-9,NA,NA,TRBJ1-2,TGTGCCAGCAGCTCGAGCGCATGGGTAAGGGTAGATGGCTACACCTTC,CASSSSAWVRVDGYTF
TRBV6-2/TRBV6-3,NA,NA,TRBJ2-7,TGTGCCAGCAGTTACGGACAGTCTGGATTGGGAGAGCAGTACTTC,CASSYGQSGLGEQYF
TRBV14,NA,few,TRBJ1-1,TGTGCCAGCAGCCAGTGGGTTGCCACTGAAGCTTTCTTT,CASSQWVATEAFF
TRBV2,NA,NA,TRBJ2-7,TGTGCCAGCAGTGAAGAGGACCCCGGAATGACAGCCCTCTACGAGCAGTACTTC,CASSEEDPGMTALYEQYF
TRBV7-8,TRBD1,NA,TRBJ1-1,TGTGCCAGCAGCTTAGGGACACAGGGGGTCGGGAACACTGAAGCTTTCTTT,CASSLGTQGVGNTEAFF
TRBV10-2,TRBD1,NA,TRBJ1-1,TGCGCCAGCAGGGAGACAGGGACGAACACTGAAGCTTTCTTT,CASRETGTNTEAFF
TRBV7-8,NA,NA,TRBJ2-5,TGTGCCAGCAGCTCCAGAGGGACCCTCAGAGGCCAAGAGACCCAGTACTTC,CASSSRGTLRGQETQYF
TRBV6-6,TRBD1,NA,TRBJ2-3,TGTGCCAGCAGCCCCGGGACAGGGGGAACAGATACGCAGTATTTT,CASSPGTGGTDTQYF
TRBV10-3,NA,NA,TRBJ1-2,TGTGCCATCGGAAACCTTCAAGGTGGGGGGGCAGATGGCTACACCTTC,CAIGNLQGGGADGYTF
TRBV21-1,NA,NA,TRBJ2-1,TGTGCCAGCAGCAAGTCCCAGGGGGATGAGCAGTTCTTC,CASSKSQGDEQFF
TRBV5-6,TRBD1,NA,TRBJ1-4,TGTGCCAGCAGCTGGGGACAGGGGTTTGAAAAACTGTTTTTT,CASSWGQGFEKLFF
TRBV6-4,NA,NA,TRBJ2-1,TGTGCCAGCAGTGTGAACAGTTTCAACAATGAGCAGTTCTTC,CASSVNSFNNEQFF
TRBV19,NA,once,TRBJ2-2,TGTGCCAGTAGTTTTGGCGTGAACACCGGGGAGCTGTTTTTT,CASSFGVNTGELFF
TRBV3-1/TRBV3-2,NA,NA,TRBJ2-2,TGTGCCAGCACCAAGGCTGGCGGGGAGCTGTTTTTT,CASTKAGGELFF
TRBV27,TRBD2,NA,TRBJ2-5,TGTGCCAGCAGTTGGCGGGGGGGCATAGAGACCCAGTACTTC,CASSWRGGIETQYF
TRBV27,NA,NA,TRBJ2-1,TGTGCCCTCCTGGTAGGTAATGAGCAGTTCTTC,CALLVGNEQFF
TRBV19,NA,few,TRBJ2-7,TGTGCCAGTAGTACCCGGGGAGGATCTTACGAGCAGTACTTC,CASSTRGGSYEQYF
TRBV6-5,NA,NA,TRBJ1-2,TGTGCCAGCAGGTCGAGGGGCTCAGGTGGCTACACCTTC,CASRSRGSGGYTF
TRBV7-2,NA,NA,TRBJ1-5,TGTGCCAGCAGCTTAGGGGCCGTGGGTTATCAGCCCCAGCATTTT,CASSLGAVGYQPQHF
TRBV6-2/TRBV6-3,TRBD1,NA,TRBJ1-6,TGTGCCAGCAGTTACACCGGGACAGGGGGATCACCCCTCCACTTT,CASSYTGTGGSPLHF
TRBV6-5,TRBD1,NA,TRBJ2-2,TGTGCCAGCCGCTTGTGGGACAGGGCCACCGGGGAGCTGTTTTTT,CASRLWDRATGELFF
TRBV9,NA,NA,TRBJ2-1,TGTGCCAGCAGCGTAGCTACGAACAGGGATCATGAGCAGTTCTTC,CASSVATNRDHEQFF
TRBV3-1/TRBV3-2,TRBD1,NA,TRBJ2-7,TGTGCCAGCAGCCAAGGCACAGGGGGCCTCGAGCAGTACTTC,CASSQGTGGLEQYF
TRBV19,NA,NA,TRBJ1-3,TGTGCCAGTACCAAGCAGGCGAACTCTGGAAACACCATATATTTT,CASTKQANSGNTIYF
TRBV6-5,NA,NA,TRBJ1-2,TGTGCCAGCACCCTCTATCCGGGGGCGCAAGGTGGCTACACCTTC,CASTLYPGAQGGYTF
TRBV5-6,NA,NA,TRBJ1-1,TGTGCCAGCAGCTTGGATGGGGGTCTTGGTGAAGCTTTCTTT,CASSLDGGLGEAFF
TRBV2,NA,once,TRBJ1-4,TGTGCCAGCAGTGTGGTAGCAGGGCGGAGTGAAAAACTGTTTTTT,CASSVVAGRSEKLFF
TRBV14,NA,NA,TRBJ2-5,TGTGCCAGCAGCCAACCCATCACGGGGGGCGCGATAGGGGAGACCCAGTACTTC,CASSQPITGGAIGETQYF
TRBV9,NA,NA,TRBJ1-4,TGTGCCAGCAGCGGTACAGGGAGAACTAATGAAAAACTGTTTTTT,CASSGTGRTNEKLFF
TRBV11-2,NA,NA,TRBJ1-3,TGTGCCAGCAGCACCGTCGACATGGGTCTCTTGGGTGGAAACACCATATATTTT,CASSTVDMGLLGGNTIYF
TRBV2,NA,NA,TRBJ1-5,TGTGCCAGCAGGCCAGAGGTCAATCAGCCCCAGCATTTT,CASRPEVNQPQHF
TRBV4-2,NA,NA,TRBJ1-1,TGTGCCAGCAGCCAAGGAGGGGTCCCCATGAACACTGAAGCTTTCTTT,CASSQGGVPMNTEAFF
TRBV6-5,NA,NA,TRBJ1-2,TGTGCCAGCATGACCTTGTTCTATGGCTACACCTTC,CASMTLFYGYTF
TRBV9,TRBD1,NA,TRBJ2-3,TGTGCCAGTCAAGGGGGGGACAGGGTCACAGATACGCAGTATTTT,CASQGGDRVTDTQYF
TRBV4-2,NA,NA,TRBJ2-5,TGTGCCAGCAGCCAGGCTACAGGCATCCAAGAGACCCAGTACTTC,CASSQATGIQETQYF
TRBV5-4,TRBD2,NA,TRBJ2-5,TGTGCCAGCAGCTCACGCGGGGGAACCGCGGCGTGGACCCAGTACTTC,CASSSRGGTAAWTQYF
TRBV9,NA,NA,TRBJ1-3,TGTGCCAGCAGCGGAACCGGGAGCCTTCTCTCTGGAAACACCATATATTTT,CASSGTGSLLSGNTIYF
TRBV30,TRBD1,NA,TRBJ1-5,TGTGCCGCGGACAGGGGGAGACGCAATCAGCCCCAGCATTTT,CAADRGRRNQPQHF
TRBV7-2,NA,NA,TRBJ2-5,TGTGCCAGCAGCTTAGGTTGGAGGGCGAAGACCCAGTACTTC,CASSLGWRAKTQYF
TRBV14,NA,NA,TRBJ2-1,TGTGCCAGCAGCCGGGGCCTGGGAAATGAGCAGTTCTTC,CASSRGLGNEQFF
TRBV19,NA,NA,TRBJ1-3,TGTGCCAGTACCCTCCCAGGAAACACCATATATTTT,CASTLPGNTIYF
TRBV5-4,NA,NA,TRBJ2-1,TGTGCCAGCAGCTTGAGAAGGGCCGGTGAGCAGTTCTTC,CASSLRRAGEQFF
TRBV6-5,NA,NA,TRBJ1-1,TGTGCCAGCAGTTACGTCGCAGGCGTGAACACTGAAGCTTTCTTT,CASSYVAGVNTEAFF
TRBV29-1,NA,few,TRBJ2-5,TGCAGCGGGAGGGAAGAGACCCAGTACTTC,CSGREETQYF
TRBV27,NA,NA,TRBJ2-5,TGTGCCAGCAGTTCGATCCCGGCAGGGCTGACCCAGTACTTC,CASSSIPAGLTQYF
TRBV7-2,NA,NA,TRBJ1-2,TGTGCCAGCAGCCCCTCGGCAGTCTCCTATGGCTACACCTTC,CASSPSAVSYGYTF
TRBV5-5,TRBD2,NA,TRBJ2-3,TGTGCCAGCGTGGCGCGGGGGGTCGGGGCAGATACGCAGTATTTT,CASVARGVGADTQYF
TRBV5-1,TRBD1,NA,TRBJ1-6,TGCGCCAGCAGCTTGGTGGGACAGGGGGCGGAGAATTCACCCCTCCACTTT,CASSLVGQGAENSPLHF
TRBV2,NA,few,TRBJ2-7,TGTGCCAGCAGTGCCCCCCTGGGTTCCGGCACTTCCTACGAGCAGTACTTC,CASSAPLGSGTSYEQYF
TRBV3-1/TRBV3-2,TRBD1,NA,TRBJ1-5,TGTGCCAGCAGCCAAACGACAGGGGTCAATCAGCCCCAGCATTTT,CASSQTTGVNQPQHF
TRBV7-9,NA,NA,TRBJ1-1,TGTGCCAGCAGCTTAAACCCAGGGGTTGGTGAAGCTTTCTTT,CASSLNPGVGEAFF